The rows below give T cell receptor beta chains drawn from one sample of a study of blood T cell repertoires in COVID-19. Method: immunoSEQ multiplex PCR; TCRdb's copy keeps in-frame clones and lacks some. The table shows 140,000 or so clones, with roughly 89% occurring only once. The sequencing sample was made of peripheral blood. The source is a woman between 45 and 65 years old with active or convalescent COVID-19. The CDR3 runs from the conserved cysteine through the conserved F or W. A D gene is named only where the DNA matches it firmly. Where a row states a size, it is once, few, many or the class of an expanded clone; other rows omit it.

V	D	J	size	CDR3	DNA
TRBV15	-	TRBJ2-7	once	CATSRGGESRGEQYF	TGTGCCACCAGCAGAGGGGGGGAGAGTCGCGGCGAGCAGTACTTC
TRBV7-6	-	TRBJ1-4	-	CASSLSWGHEKLFF	TGTGCCAGCAGCTTAAGTTGGGGCCATGAAAAACTGTTTTTT
TRBV6-2/TRBV6-3	TRBD1	TRBJ1-5	-	CASSRMTGTGNQPQHF	TGTGCCAGCAGTAGAATGACCGGGACAGGCAATCAGCCCCAGCATTTT
TRBV5-1	-	TRBJ1-6	once	CASSDGSRGSPLHF	TGCGCCAGCAGCGACGGGTCTCGGGGTTCACCCCTCCACTTT
TRBV15	-	TRBJ1-3	-	CATSRDPRDIGGNTIYF	TGTGCCACCAGCAGAGATCCTCGCGATATCGGGGGAAACACCATATATTTT
TRBV5-1	-	TRBJ2-3	few	CASSPGTPRTDTQYF	TGCGCCAGCAGCCCGGGGACACCCCGCACAGATACGCAGTATTTT
TRBV4-3	TRBD2	TRBJ2-5	-	CASSLGTQRGQETQYF	TGCGCCAGCAGCCTCGGGACCCAGCGGGGGCAAGAGACCCAGTACTTC
TRBV3-1/TRBV3-2	TRBD1	TRBJ2-1	-	CASSIGRDRPYNEQFF	TGTGCCAGCAGCATAGGCCGGGACAGGCCCTACAATGAGCAGTTCTTC
TRBV9	TRBD1	TRBJ2-2	-	CASSVEGTGGAGNTGELFF	TGTGCCAGCAGCGTAGAAGGGACAGGGGGCGCCGGGAACACCGGGGAGCTGTTTTTT
TRBV5-6	-	TRBJ1-5	-	CASSHTGPGRGNQPQHF	TGTGCCAGCAGCCATACAGGCCCCGGCAGAGGCAATCAGCCCCAGCATTTT
TRBV3-1/TRBV3-2	TRBD2	TRBJ2-7	-	CASSQDQPREHYEQYF	TGTGCCAGCAGCCAAGATCAGCCGCGGGAGCACTACGAGCAGTACTTC
TRBV7-9	-	TRBJ1-4	-	CASASWDTRREKLFF	TGTGCCAGCGCATCCTGGGACACTCGTCGAGAAAAACTGTTTTTT
TRBV6-6	-	TRBJ1-5	-	CASSYRGTQPQHF	TGTGCCAGCAGTTACAGGGGGACTCAGCCCCAGCATTTT
TRBV19	TRBD1	TRBJ2-5	-	CASSDSTGASWETQYF	TGTGCCAGTAGTGACTCGACAGGGGCCAGCTGGGAGACCCAGTACTTC
TRBV18	TRBD1	TRBJ1-1	-	CASSPPTGGGGEAFF	TGTGCCAGCTCACCGCCGACAGGGGGCGGGGGTGAAGCTTTCTTT
TRBV2	TRBD2	TRBJ2-5	-	CASSEVASGGTAQETQYF	TGTGCCAGCAGTGAAGTGGCTAGCGGGGGGACCGCCCAAGAGACCCAGTACTTC
TRBV6-5	-	TRBJ1-2	once	CASTRTSTAYGYTF	TGTGCCAGCACAAGGACGTCGACAGCCTATGGCTACACCTTC
TRBV19	-	TRBJ1-1	-	CASRSERGWTEAFF	TGTGCCAGTAGGTCCGAGAGGGGGTGGACTGAAGCTTTCTTT
TRBV27	TRBD1	TRBJ1-2	-	CASSSGDRGLAGYTF	TGTGCCAGCAGTTCTGGGGACAGGGGGTTAGCTGGCTACACCTTC
TRBV5-6	TRBD1	TRBJ2-5	-	CASSLGASRGETQYF	TGTGCCAGCAGCTTGGGCGCTAGCAGGGGGGAGACCCAGTACTTC
TRBV4-2	-	TRBJ1-4	-	CASSQEGGSTATNEKLFF	TGTGCCAGCAGCCAAGAAGGAGGGAGTACCGCAACTAATGAAAAACTGTTTTTT
TRBV3-1/TRBV3-2	-	TRBJ1-1	-	CASSPGGTLNTEAFF	TGTGCCAGCAGCCCCGGGGGTACCTTGAACACTGAAGCTTTCTTT
TRBV29-1	TRBD1	TRBJ1-1	-	CSVVQGALNTEAFF	TGCAGCGTTGTCCAGGGGGCTTTGAACACTGAAGCTTTCTTT